A single sample is the source of the 29 T cell receptor beta chains below, sequenced in a study of T cell responses to AZD1222 COVID-19 vaccine (dated by TCRdb to about 2021). Library generation was performed with the immunoSEQ multiplex PCR assay. TCRdb took this table from immuneACCESS and kept in-frame rearrangements with V and J called. Such tables lack part of the clones; where checked against another copy, unresolved V genes explain under half of the gap, and the rest is unexplained. This sample holds 130,000 or so clones; around 87% were observed only once. 2.5% to 3.5% of the sample comes from the top ten. The time point label of this sample denotes: about 28 days (+/-7) after the second vaccine dose. The input for sequencing was peripheral blood, taken 28 days after the second AZD1222 dose. These receptors all come from an adult who received the AZD1222 COVID-19 vaccine.

This chain links TRBV9 with TRBJ2-3; TRBD1 is a possible D gene (6 bases). CDR1 and CDR2 from the germline V gene are SGDLS and YYNGEE. Trimming pared 3 bases from V and 6 bases from J, leaving 17 bases between. There are 15 residues in the CDR3. CDR3 DNA: TGTGCCAGCAGCGCATCCCAGGGGATCGGCGATACGCAGTATTTT. It is translated as CASSASQGIGDTQYF.

The chain's CDR3 is CASSHDGGSPLHF. The CDR3 bases are TGTGCCAGCAGCCACGACGGTGGTTCACCCCTCCACTTT. The chain recombines TRBV3-1 (or the pseudogene TRBV3-2) with TRBJ1-6, with D unresolved. This CDR3 comprises 13 residues. Trimming left V 3 bases short and J 9 bases short, with 9 bases between. CDR1 and CDR2 from the germline V gene are LGHDT and YNNKEL (reference sequence).

The J gene is TRBJ2-7, the V gene TRBV4-1; 8 bases are a match to TRBD1. The CDR3 has 16 amino acids. Germline trimming cut 3 bases from V and 3 bases from J; bases unmatched to any gene: 10. Germline V CDR1 and CDR2: MGHRA, YSYEKL. This CDR3 reads CASSHPLGTGLYEQYF. The CDR3, as DNA: TGCGCCAGCAGCCACCCCCTAGGGACAGGCCTCTACGAGCAGTACTTC.

CDR3 nucleotide sequence: TGTGCCAGCTCACCGGGGACTCTAGCTTACGATACGCAGTATTTT. This encodes CASSPGTLAYDTQYF. The chain is built from TRBV18 and TRBJ2-3, with D tentatively TRBD2 (6 bases). CDR1 KGHSH and CDR2 LQKENI come from the germline V gene. Trimming shortened V by 3 bases and J by 6 bases, and 16 bases separated the two germline ends. The CDR3 consists of 15 residues.

The gene calls are TRBV27 and TRBJ2-7; no reliable D call. With 0 bases removed from V and 2 bases from J, the gap between germline ends came to 11 bases. Germline lookup yields CDR1 MNHEY and CDR2 SMNVEV (reference sequence). The CDR3 has 15 amino acids. The CDR3 sequence: CASSLSGQATYEQYF. The CDR3 DNA is TGTGCCAGCAGTTTATCAGGGCAGGCAACCTACGAGCAGTACTTC.

The V and J genes are TRBV6-4 and TRBJ2-1; D not certain. This CDR3 has 13 amino acids. Germline V gives CDR1 MRHNA, CDR2 SNTAGT. Trimming pared 6 bases from V and 5 bases from J, leaving 11 bases between. The CDR3 loop is CASSSDNNNEQFF. CDR3 coding DNA: TGTGCCAGCAGCTCAGACAATAACAATGAGCAGTTCTTC.

V is TRBV4-1 and J is TRBJ2-1; D is undetermined. This CDR3 has 14 amino acids. Trimming pared 0 bases from V and 0 bases from J, leaving 3 bases between. Germline CDR1 and CDR2: MGHRA and YSYEKL. The CDR3 nucleotides are TGCGCCAGCAGCCAAGATGGCTCCTACAATGAGCAGTTCTTC. This sequence encodes CASSQDGSYNEQFF.

This clone was seen a few times. The V call is TRBV19, the J call TRBJ1-3, with D perhaps matching TRBD1 (5 bases). Germline V lookup: CDR1 LNHDA, CDR2 SQIVND (reference sequence). The V and J ends lost 9 bases and 4 bases respectively, with 13 bases between them. CDR3 length: 13 residues. The CDR3 sequence is CASRVLAGNTIYF. The CDR3, as DNA: TGTGCCAGCAGGGTCCTCGCCGGAAACACCATATATTTT.

The V and J genes are TRBV6-1 and TRBJ2-7; D is perhaps TRBD1 (6 bases). V was shortened by 9 bases and J by 4 bases, with 10 bases between the two germline ends. The CDR3 spans 11 residues. Germline values: CDR1 MNHNS, CDR2 SASEGT. The CDR3 reads CASEGDYEQYF. In DNA, the CDR3 is TGTGCCAGTGAGGGGGATTACGAGCAGTACTTC.

V and J are TRBV11-2 and TRBJ2-1; 9 nucleotides line up with TRBD2. This CDR3 spans 16 amino acids. Per germline, CDR1 SGHAT and CDR2 FQNNGV. V lost 1 base and J lost 6; bases outside the gene matches: 7. The CDR3 sequence: CASSLVLAGAINEQFF. The CDR3 bases are TGTGCCAGCAGCTTAGTTTTAGCGGGGGCCATCAATGAGCAGTTCTTC.

The genes are TRBV24-1 and TRBJ2-3, with 7 bases matching TRBD2. This CDR3 region has 16 residues. Germline loops: CDR1 KGHDR, CDR2 SFDVKD. Germline trimming cut 5 bases from V and 0 bases from J; bases unmatched to any gene: 7. The CDR3 spells CATSGGLPLSTDTQYF. In DNA, the CDR3 is TGTGCCACCAGTGGGGGACTACCACTCAGCACAGATACGCAGTATTTT.

This clone showed up just once. The chain links TRBV19 to TRBJ1-4, with no clear D. CDR1 is LNHDA and CDR2 is SQIVND in the germline V gene (reference sequence). Trimming removed 7 bases at V and 3 bases at J, with 9 bases between. This CDR3 contains 13 residues. The CDR3 spells CASMAASNEKLFF. CDR3 nucleotide sequence: TGTGCCAGTATGGCAGCATCTAATGAAAAACTGTTTTTT.

The V call is TRBV30, the J call TRBJ2-7, with D possibly called TRBD1 or TRBD2 (6 bases each). V was trimmed by 1 base and J by 7 bases, leaving 11 bases between them. Germline CDR1 GTSNPN, CDR2 SVGIG (reference sequence). This CDR3 spans 12 amino acids. Here the CDR3 DNA reads TGTGCCTGGAGTGCGGGGGCCTGGGAGCAGTACTTC. Protein: CAWSAGAWEQYF. Based on the CDR3 plus reference TRBV30 and TRBJ2-7, the full variable domain is SQTIHQWPATLVQPVGSPLSLECTVEGTSNPNLYWYRQAAGRGLQLLFYSVGIGQISSEVPQNLSASRPQDRQFILSSKKLLLSDSGFYLCAWSAGAWEQYFGPGTRLTVT.

CDR3 residues: CASSWTSGGSTDTQYF. In DNA form, the CDR3 reads TGTGCCAGCAGCTGGACTAGCGGGGGCAGCACAGATACGCAGTATTTT. The J gene is TRBJ2-3, the V gene TRBV2; TRBD2 matches at 13 bases. The CDR3 loop spans 16 amino acids. CDR1 is SNHLY, CDR2 FYNNEI, per germline. V shed 6 bases, J shed 0 bases, and the junction held 3 bases outside the gene matches.

V is TRBV28 and J is TRBJ1-2, with 8 bases aligning to TRBD1. Germline V CDR1 and CDR2: MDHEN, SYDVKM. This CDR3 spans 18 amino acids. V trimming: 2 bases; J trimming: 0 bases; junction bases outside the gene matches: 11. CDR3 in DNA: TGTGCCAGCAGTTTACCCCTCGGGACAGGTTCCTCTAACTATGGCTACACCTTC. Translated, it gives CASSLPLGTGSSNYGYTF.

The J gene is TRBJ1-6, the V gene TRBV21-1. TRBV21-1 is described as a pseudogene. The CDR3 covers 13 residues. CDR3 DNA sequence: TGTGCCAGCAGCAAACCTTGGGATTCACCCCTCCACTTT. This codes for CASSKPWDSPLHF.

The chain recombines TRBV30 with TRBJ1-1; TRBD1 might be the D (5 bases). Deletions cut 0 bases from V and 5 bases from J, with 10 bases between. CDR3 length: 13 amino acids. From germline, CDR1 is GTSNPN and CDR2 SVGIG (reference sequence). DNA of the CDR3: TGTGCCTGGAGTGTAGGGGTCAGGACTGAAGCTTTCTTT. Its protein is CAWSVGVRTEAFF. Complete variable domain (other parts from reference TRBV30 and TRBJ1-1): SQTIHQWPATLVQPVGSPLSLECTVEGTSNPNLYWYRQAAGRGLQLLFYSVGIGQISSEVPQNLSASRPQDRQFILSSKKLLLSDSGFYLCAWSVGVRTEAFFGQGTRLTVV.

The rearrangement links TRBV4-3 to TRBJ2-1, with D hard to call. Germline V gives CDR1 LGHNA, CDR2 YSLEER. Trimming took 4 bases from V and 6 from J, leaving 13 bases between them. This CDR3 is 14 amino acids long. This CDR3 is CASSPLMSSNEQFF. In DNA form, the CDR3 reads TGCGCCAGCAGCCCCCTCATGAGTTCCAATGAGCAGTTCTTC.

The table lists this clone with a count of one. The rearrangement joins TRBV7-2 to TRBJ1-1; no definite D call. Germline CDR1 and CDR2: SGHTA and FQGNSA. The CDR3 has 14 residues. Trimming pared 5 bases from V and 4 bases from J, leaving 14 bases between. The CDR3 here is CASSPQGRGTEAFF. The CDR3 DNA reads TGTGCCAGCAGCCCCCAAGGGCGGGGCACTGAAGCTTTCTTT.

Note on this clone: One end of the junction does not line up with germline, which may come from a read error. The chain carries TRBV7-7 and TRBJ2-7; TRBD2 agrees at 10 bases. Germline lookup yields CDR1 SSHAT and CDR2 FNYEAQ (reference sequence). The CDR3 contains 16 residues. CDR3 protein: CASSQDLAGGSAEQYF. The CDR3 DNA reads TGTGCTAGCAGCCAAGATTTAGCGGGGGGTTCTGCCGAGCAGTACTTC.

In nucleotides, the CDR3 is TGTGCCAGCAGCCAAGGGACAGGGAATTCACCCCTCCACTTT. It encodes CASSQGTGNSPLHF. The rearrangement uses TRBV3-1 (or the pseudogene TRBV3-2) and TRBJ1-6; TRBD1 agrees at 8 bases. The J segment lost 7 bases and the V segment lost 1 base, leaving 0 bases of the junction unmatched. CDR1 is LGHDT, CDR2 YNNKEL, per germline (reference sequence). This CDR3 is 14 amino acids long.

V gene TRBV10-3 combines with J gene TRBJ1-5; D is possibly TRBD1 (5 bases). The germline V gene encodes CDR1 ENHRY and CDR2 SYGVKD. The CDR3 consists of 13 residues. Between the trimmed V and J ends, which lost 0 bases and 5 bases, there was a span of 5 bases. The CDR3 DNA reads as TGTGCCATCAGTGAGTCAGGGGATCAGCCCCAGCATTTT. Protein sequence: CAISESGDQPQHF.

The chain carries TRBV7-2 and TRBJ2-1; no firm D call. Per the germline V gene, CDR1 is SGHTA and CDR2 is FQGNSA. V shed 3 bases and J shed 13 bases, with 16 bases lying between them. This CDR3 region has 13 residues. The CDR3 DNA follows: TGTGCCAGCAGCTTTCCTCCGGGCCCAGGCCAGTTCTTC. Its translation is CASSFPPGPGQFF.

The rearrangement joins TRBV15 to TRBJ1-1; D is uncertain. V lost 7 bases and J lost 1, with 13 bases in between. The germline V gene has CDR1 LNHNV and CDR2 YYDKDF (reference sequence). The CDR3 extends over 14 amino acids. This CDR3 reads CATKKGLGNTEAFF. In DNA, the CDR3 is TGTGCCACCAAAAAAGGATTGGGGAACACTGAAGCTTTCTTT.

The chain is built from TRBV19 and TRBJ1-2; 7 bases are a match to TRBD1. Germline CDR1 and CDR2: LNHDA and SQIVND (reference sequence). The CDR3 sequence is 15 residues long. V dropped 0 bases and J dropped 6; count of bases not matched to a gene: 7. CDR3 amino acids: CASSIDSTGRNGYTF. The CDR3 nucleotides are TGTGCCAGTAGTATAGACTCGACAGGGCGGAATGGCTACACCTTC.

The V gene is TRBV4-3, the J gene TRBJ1-1; TRBD1 is a possible D gene (6 bases). The germline V gene encodes CDR1 LGHNA and CDR2 YSLEER. The CDR3 sequence is 14 residues long. V lost 4 bases to trimming and J lost 3 bases, with 12 bases between them. For the CDR3, the DNA is TGCGCCAGCAGCCTAGATTCAGGGGACACTGAAGCTTTCTTT. Protein sequence: CASSLDSGDTEAFF.

This rearrangement joins TRBV5-1 to TRBJ2-5; TRBD2 agrees at 8 bases. This CDR3 comprises 18 residues. V lost 5 bases and J lost 4; bases outside the gene matches: 19. CDR1 and CDR2 (germline): SGHRS, YFSETQ. In DNA, the CDR3 is TGCGCCAGCAGAGCGGGGGACTGGTACCCGGGGCAATCAGAGACCCAGTACTTC. It specifies CASRAGDWYPGQSETQYF. Full variable domain (rest looked up from reference TRBV5-1 and TRBJ2-5): KAGVTQTPRYLIKTRGQQVTLSCSPISGHRSVSWYQQTPGQGLQFLFEYFSETQRNKGNFPGRFSGRQFSNSRSEMNVSTLELGDSALYLCASRAGDWYPGQSETQYFGPGTRLLVL.

The CDR3 DNA reads TGCGCCAGCAGCCAAGACGTAGTCGGGGGTGAAAAACTGTTTTTT. As protein: CASSQDVVGGEKLFF. The chain recombines TRBV4-1 with TRBJ1-4; perhaps TRBD1 as D (5 bases). V lost 0 bases, J lost 7 bases, and 12 bases lay in between. The CDR3 runs 15 residues. Per germline, CDR1 MGHRA and CDR2 YSYEKL.

CDR3 in amino acids: CASSRGGTGTYEQYF. The CDR3 DNA follows: TGTGCCAGCAGCCGGGGTGGGACAGGGACCTACGAGCAGTACTTC. This chain uses TRBV7-2 with TRBJ2-7, with 9 bases lining up with TRBD1. Unmatched junction bases numbered 7, after V lost 5 bases and J lost 2 bases. Germline CDR1 SGHTA, CDR2 FQGNSA. The CDR3 contains 15 residues.